This entry lists 27 T cell receptor beta chains sequenced from one sample in a study of shared clonotypes between healthy human individuals. Data came from immunoSEQ multiplex PCR; TCRdb stores just in-frame clones and leaves some out. The profile shows over 150,000 clones, roughly 70% of them singletons. Sequenced input: memory CD4+ T cells sorted from blood. Sample subset: CD45RA-negative fraction. All receptors come from a young man in good health.

The chain joins TRBV28 to TRBJ2-2, with TRBD1 identical over 7 bases. With 6 bases clipped from V and 2 bases from J, the junction kept 6 bases outside the gene matches. Germline assignment: CDR1 MDHEN and CDR2 SYDVKM. CDR3 size: 15 residues. The CDR3 sequence: CASRTYRGNTGELFF. The DNA for the CDR3 is TGTGCCAGCAGGACCTACAGGGGAAACACCGGGGAGCTGTTTTTT.

CDR3 in amino acids: CASRGFGLAGEYEQYF. DNA of the CDR3: TGTGCCAGCAGGGGATTCGGGCTAGCGGGAGAGTACGAGCAGTACTTC. The J gene is TRBJ2-7, the V gene TRBV27; TRBD2 agrees at 10 bases. Germline V lookup: CDR1 MNHEY, CDR2 SMNVEV (reference sequence). V lost 6 bases and J lost 4; bases outside the gene matches: 12. The CDR3 loop spans 16 amino acids.

The V call is TRBV2, the J call TRBJ1-1; TRBD1 aligns across 8 bases. Germline V gene data show CDR1 as SNHLY and CDR2 as FYNNEI. V lost 6 bases, J lost 4 bases, and 7 bases stayed unmatched. The CDR3 is made up of 14 amino acids. CDR3 in amino acids: CASRLTGDRTEAFF. Written as DNA, the CDR3 is TGTGCCAGCAGACTGACAGGGGATCGCACTGAAGCTTTCTTT.

The V and J genes are TRBV29-1 and TRBJ1-5; possibly TRBD1 for D (5 bases). The CDR3 sequence is 13 residues long. V was cut by 7 bases and J by 2 bases, with 12 bases left in between. CDR1 is SQVTM and CDR2 is ANQGSEA in the germline V gene. The chain's CDR3 is CSAKGGGNQPQHF. DNA of the CDR3: TGCAGCGCAAAGGGAGGGGGCAATCAGCCCCAGCATTTT.

This clone showed up just once. The chain links TRBV7-8 to TRBJ2-3; 11 bases align to TRBD1. Germline-derived CDR1 and CDR2 are SGHVS and FQNEAQ. There are 16 residues in the CDR3. V lost 3 bases to trimming and J lost 6 bases; unmatched junction nucleotides: 8. The CDR3 coding sequence is TGTGCCAGCAGCTTCCGGGACAGGGGGGCCACGGATACGCAGTATTTT. Translation gives CASSFRDRGATDTQYF. Variable domain in full (rest from reference TRBV7-8 and TRBJ2-3): GAGVSQSPRYKVAKRGQDVALRCDPISGHVSLFWYQQALGQGPEFLTYFQNEAQLDKSGLPSDRFFAERPEGSVSTLKIQRTQQEDSAVYLCASSFRDRGATDTQYFGPGTRLTVL.

A few counts support this clone. This chain links TRBV19 with TRBJ1-5; D perhaps matches TRBD1 (5 bases). Germline V gene lookup returns CDR1 LNHDA and CDR2 SQIVND (reference sequence). This CDR3 contains 16 residues. The V gene lost 6 bases and the J gene lost 3 bases, with 18 bases spanning the gap. The CDR3 DNA is TGTGCCAGTAGAGTCGGGGACGGAAATTTCAATCAGCCCCAGCATTTT. It translates to CASRVGDGNFNQPQHF.

This clone was counted once. This sequence joins TRBV5-1 and TRBJ2-7, with D possibly being TRBD1 or TRBD2 (7 bases each). CDR3 length: 19 amino acids. Germline values: CDR1 SGHRS, CDR2 YFSETQ. The V and J ends lost 0 bases and 3 bases respectively, with 25 bases between them. The CDR3 DNA reads TGCGCCAGCAGCTTGGACCCTTGGGACAGCGGGACGTCAAGCTACGAGCAGTACTTC. Amino acid sequence: CASSLDPWDSGTSSYEQYF. Together with reference TRBV5-1 and TRBJ2-7, the CDR3 gives the full variable domain: KAGVTQTPRYLIKTRGQQVTLSCSPISGHRSVSWYQQTPGQGLQFLFEYFSETQRNKGNFPGRFSGRQFSNSRSEMNVSTLELGDSALYLCASSLDPWDSGTSSYEQYFGPGTRLTVT.

This clone appeared once. The chain uses TRBV6-5 and TRBJ2-5, with a possible D match to TRBD2 (5 bases). The germline V gene encodes CDR1 MNHEY and CDR2 SVGAGI. V was shortened by 1 base and J by 7 bases, with 13 bases between the two germline ends. The CDR3 covers 14 residues. In nucleotides, the CDR3 is TGTGCCAGCAGTTACTTGGCTCTAAGCGGGACCCAGTACTTC. Its protein product is CASSYLALSGTQYF.

This rearrangement joins TRBV2 to TRBJ1-5, with a tentative D call TRBD1 (5 bases). The ends were cut back, 7 bases at V and 4 bases at J, with 11 bases in the middle. The CDR3 length is 13 residues. Germline CDR1 reads SNHLY; CDR2 reads FYNNEI. CDR3: CASMVEGNQPQHF. In nucleotides, the CDR3 is TGTGCCAGCATGGTAGAGGGGAATCAGCCCCAGCATTTT.

This clone showed up just a few times. The chain has TRBV5-5 and TRBJ2-2, with D possibly TRBD1 on 6 matching bases. The CDR3 extends over 15 amino acids. Trimming left V 2 bases short and J 5 bases short, with 13 bases between. From germline, CDR1 is SGHKS and CDR2 YYEKEE (reference sequence). The CDR3 is CASSFWGQGTGELFF. The CDR3 DNA reads TGTGCCAGCAGCTTCTGGGGGCAGGGGACCGGGGAGCTGTTTTTT.

This clone was found once. The chain is built from TRBV5-1 and TRBJ1-1, with a possible D match to TRBD1 (5 bases). The CDR3 length is 14 residues. V was cut by 0 bases and J by 10 bases, with 16 bases left in between. Germline assignment: CDR1 SGHRS and CDR2 YFSETQ. The chain's CDR3 is CASSLGLRGGGAFF. CDR3 DNA sequence: TGCGCCAGCAGCTTGGGATTGAGGGGAGGCGGAGCTTTCTTT.

The V gene is TRBV6-4, the J gene TRBJ2-3; 9 bases map to TRBD2. After removal of 6 bases from V and 5 bases from J, the junction contained 12 bases not matched to a gene. Germline CDR1 is MRHNA and CDR2 is SNTAGT. This CDR3 region has 16 residues. The CDR3, as DNA: TGTGCCAGCAGGGACCGGCGGGAGGGCATTCGAGATACGCAGTATTTT. Residues: CASRDRREGIRDTQYF.

Comments on this clone: This sample includes further DNA sequences coding for the same CDR3. The rearrangement links TRBV28 to TRBJ1-2; D not resolved. CDR3 size: 8 residues. Germline V gene sequence: CDR1 MDHEN, CDR2 SYDVKM. The V end was cut by 8 bases, the J end by 8 bases, with 3 bases between. CDR3 loop: CASGGYTF. In DNA form, the CDR3 reads TGTGCCAGCGGGGGCTACACCTTC.

This chain uses TRBV7-8 with TRBJ1-2, with 9 bases identical to TRBD1. This CDR3 is built from 15 residues. In germline, CDR1 is SGHVS, CDR2 FQNEAQ. Losses at the gene ends were 5 bases for V and 8 bases for J; bases not matched to a gene: 12. CDR3 DNA: TGTGCCAGCAGCCCCGGGACAGGGCAAGGCTTCGGCTACACCTTC. It encodes CASSPGTGQGFGYTF.

A few counts support this clone. J is TRBJ2-5 and V is TRBV28; 9 bases are shared with TRBD1. The V segment lost 1 base and the J segment 6 bases; nucleotides outside the gene matches: 3. CDR1 and CDR2 from the germline V gene are MDHEN and SYDVKM. CDR3 length equals 14 residues. The chain's CDR3 is CASSLLGTGQTQYF. The CDR3 coding sequence is TGTGCCAGCAGTTTATTGGGGACAGGGCAGACCCAGTACTTC.

In DNA form, the CDR3 reads TGTGCCAGCTCACCACCGTCCGAGGCCGGGGAGCTGTTTTTT. Residues: CASSPPSEAGELFF. This chain uses TRBV18 with TRBJ2-2; D remains ambiguous. The germline V gene has CDR1 KGHSH and CDR2 LQKENI. V gave up 0 bases and J gave up 6 bases, with 8 bases separating them. CDR3 length equals 14 residues.

This chain's CDR3 is CAWSITGVGKQYF. In nucleotides, the CDR3 is TGTGCCTGGAGTATAACAGGGGTGGGCAAGCAGTACTTC. The chain links TRBV30 to TRBJ2-7, with 7 bases aligning to TRBD1. Germline CDR1 and CDR2: GTSNPN and SVGIG (reference sequence). This CDR3 is 13 amino acids long. V lost 2 bases and J lost 8; bases outside the gene matches: 9.

The chain employs TRBV7-2 and TRBJ2-1; TRBD2 matches at 10 bases. This CDR3 spans 15 amino acids. Looked up from germline, CDR1 is SGHTA and CDR2 is FQGNSA. J gave up 4 bases and V 5 bases, and 5 bases lay outside the gene matches. This CDR3 is CASSPGTSAYNEQFF. The CDR3 bases are TGTGCCAGCAGCCCGGGGACTAGCGCATACAATGAGCAGTTCTTC.

This clone was detected many times. This rearrangement joins TRBV7-2 to TRBJ1-5; perhaps TRBD1 as D (5 bases). Trimming left V 1 base short and J 7 bases short, with 14 bases between. This CDR3 is built from 15 residues. Germline CDR1 and CDR2: SGHTA and FQGNSA. CDR3 sequence: CASSLGDRAGQPQHF. The DNA of the CDR3 is TGTGCCAGCAGCTTAGGGGACCGGGCGGGGCAGCCCCAGCATTTT.

This clone appeared a few times. V gene TRBV2 combines with J gene TRBJ1-4; no clear D gene. CDR1 is SNHLY and CDR2 is FYNNEI in the germline V gene. The CDR3 has 15 residues. V was cut by 0 bases and J by 4 bases, with 9 bases left in between. The CDR3 bases are TGTGCCAGCAGTGAAGCCGAGAGGAATAATGAAAAACTGTTTTTT. Protein product: CASSEAERNNEKLFF.

The V gene is TRBV11-1, the J gene TRBJ2-7; unclear D gene. The germline V and J ends were trimmed by 11 bases and 3 bases, with 2 bases remaining between them. CDR1 is SGHAT and CDR2 is FQDESV in the germline V gene (reference sequence). The CDR3 covers 8 residues. The chain's CDR3 is CAGYEQYF. DNA for the CDR3: TGTGCCGGCTACGAGCAGTACTTC.

The chain has TRBV27 and TRBJ2-6; possibly TRBD1 for D (7 bases). There are 16 residues in the CDR3. Germline V gene sequence: CDR1 MNHEY, CDR2 SMNVEV (reference sequence). The germline V and J ends were trimmed by 3 bases and 2 bases, with 11 bases remaining between them. The CDR3 DNA reads TGTGCCAGCAGTTTTGGAGGGGGCGCTGGGGCCAACGTCCTGACTTTC. Its protein product is CASSFGGGAGANVLTF.

This clone came up a few times. This chain joins TRBV2 and TRBJ1-2; D gene ambiguous. The V end was cut by 8 bases, the J end by 2 bases, with 9 bases between. Looked up from germline, CDR1 is SNHLY and CDR2 is FYNNEI. This CDR3 region has 12 residues. The DNA of the CDR3 is TGTGCCAGCGGGATTTTCAACTATGGCTACACCTTC. Translation: CASGIFNYGYTF.

The chain is built from TRBV5-1 and TRBJ2-1; 8 nucleotides align to TRBD1. This CDR3 has 15 residues. CDR1 and CDR2 from the germline V gene are SGHRS and YFSETQ. With 0 bases clipped from V and 8 bases from J, the junction kept 7 bases outside the gene matches. In nucleotides, the CDR3 is TGCGCCAGCAGCTTGGCGGCAGGGGGCGGGGATGAGCAGTTCTTC. It translates to CASSLAAGGGDEQFF.

There are a few counts of this clone. V and J are TRBV5-4 and TRBJ2-3; no clear D. In germline, CDR1 is SGHNT, CDR2 YYREEE (reference sequence). Trimming removed 2 bases at V and 5 bases at J, with 6 bases between. The CDR3 length is 12 residues. As DNA, the CDR3 is TGTGCCAGCAGCTTAACAAGAGATACGCAGTATTTT. Amino acids: CASSLTRDTQYF.

This rearrangement joins TRBV15 to TRBJ2-7; 7 bases map to TRBD2. This CDR3 region has 15 residues. V lost 5 bases and J lost 1; bases outside the gene matches: 8. Germline V gene lookup returns CDR1 LNHNV and CDR2 YYDKDF (reference sequence). The CDR3 DNA reads as TGTGCCACCAGCCCAGGCGGGAGCGGGTCCTACGAGCAGTACTTC. Its protein is CATSPGGSGSYEQYF. The complete variable domain, with remaining parts taken from reference TRBV15 and TRBJ2-7, reads DAMVIQNPRYQVTQFGKPVTLSCSQTLNHNVMYWYQQKSSQAPKLLFHYYDKDFNNEADTPDNFQSRRPNTSFCFLDIRSPGLGDTAMYLCATSPGGSGSYEQYFGPGTRLTVT.

This clone has more than one count but fewer than ten. The chain has TRBV10-3 and TRBJ2-2; D gene unclear. With 11 bases removed from V and 3 bases from J, the gap between germline ends came to 10 bases. The germline CDR1 and CDR2 sequences are ENHRY and SYGVKD. The CDR3 totals 12 residues. The chain's CDR3 is CAHGFDTGELFF. DNA for the CDR3: TGTGCCCACGGGTTTGACACCGGGGAGCTGTTTTTT.